This TCR beta chain comes out of a study of CD4 T cells in relation to SARS-CoV-2 and coronaviruses. As for the study in general: PBMCs were cultured with antigen for nine to ten days before TCR beta sequencing.

This CDR3 is 13 amino acids long. The V gene's germline CDR1 is ENHRY and CDR2 SYGVKD. With V trimmed by 10 bases and J by 3 bases, 6 bases remained unmatched. To note about this clone: Its antigen is still unknown.

Unexposed donor CD4+ T cells date from about 2011-2018, before the COVID-19 pandemic. After about 11 days of culture, CD4+ T cells were isolated. Testing used SARS-CoV-2 S/N and four cold-coronavirus spikes on unexposed-donor CD4+ T cells, cells permitting. The protocol was immunoSEQ multiplex PCR, while the TCRdb copy is restricted to in-frame clones and leaves out a portion. Found here are around 24,000 clones, around 80% of them singletons; the top ten hold 20% to 25%. The rearrangement joins TRBV10-3 to TRBJ2-5, with 9 bases that match TRBD2. The sample comprised CD4+ T cells from PBMCs, cultured in vitro. The receptor was isolated from a human donor in good health. The CDR3 loop reads CATVAGVEETQYF. For the CDR3, the DNA is TGTGCCACCGTAGCGGGGGTCGAAGAGACCCAGTACTTC.